This TCR beta chain is from a study of T cell responses to AZD1222 COVID-19 vaccine. The table came from immunoSEQ multiplex PCR; TCRdb's copy has only in-frame clones and leaves some out. The table has about 150,000 clones, around 92% seen once; the top ten hold around 3.3%. In germline, CDR1 is MDHEN, CDR2 SYDVKM. The ends were cut back, 3 bases at V and 2 bases at J, with 17 bases in the middle. The CDR3 is 17 amino acids. The chain is built from TRBV28 and TRBJ1-5, with TRBD1 as a possible D gene (6 bases). The sample was peripheral blood, taken 28 days after the second AZD1222 dose. This TCR was sampled from an adult who received the AZD1222 COVID-19 vaccine. Here the CDR3 reads CASSLGTPGIGNQPQHF. The CDR3 DNA is TGTGCCAGCAGTTTGGGGACACCAGGGATAGGCAATCAGCCCCAGCATTTT.